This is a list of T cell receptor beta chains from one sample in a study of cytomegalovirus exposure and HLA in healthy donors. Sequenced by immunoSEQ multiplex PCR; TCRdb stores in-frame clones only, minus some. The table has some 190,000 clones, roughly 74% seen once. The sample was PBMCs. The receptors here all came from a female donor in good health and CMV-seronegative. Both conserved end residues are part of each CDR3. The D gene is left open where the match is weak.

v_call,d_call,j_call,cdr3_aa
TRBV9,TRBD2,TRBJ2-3,CASSVGWGTSADTQYF
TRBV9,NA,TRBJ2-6,CASSVTGSGGANVLTF
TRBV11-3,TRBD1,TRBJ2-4,CASSLDRGPNIQYF
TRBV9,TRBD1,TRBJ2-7,CASSVAGQGTHEQYF
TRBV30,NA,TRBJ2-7,CAWSATLYEQYF
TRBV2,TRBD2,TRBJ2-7,CASSASGGAYEQYF
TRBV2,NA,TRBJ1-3,CASSEDRHPSNTIYF
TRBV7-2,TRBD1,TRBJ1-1,CASSLRQGRSEAFF
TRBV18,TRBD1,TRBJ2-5,CASSPTAQGAETQYF
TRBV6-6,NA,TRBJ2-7,CASSYVTGEQYF
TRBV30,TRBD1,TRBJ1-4,CAWSVRWDRGDEKLFF
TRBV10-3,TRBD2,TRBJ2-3,CAISDDGGESTDTQYF
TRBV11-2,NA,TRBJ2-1,CASSLGAGHSYNEQFF
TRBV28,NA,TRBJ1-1,CAISLLPTAEAFF
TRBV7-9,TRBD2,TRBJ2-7,CASSLVGGRAGEQYF
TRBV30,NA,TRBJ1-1,CAWSAPQPDTEAFF
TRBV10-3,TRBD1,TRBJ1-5,CAISGYPGQGDQPQHF
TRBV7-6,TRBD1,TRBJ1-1,CASSLGTGGNTEAFF
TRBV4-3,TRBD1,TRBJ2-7,CASSHSATGETYEQYF
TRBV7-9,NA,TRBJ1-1,CSSRKNTEAFF
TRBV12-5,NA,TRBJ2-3,CASGPLGGFTDTQYF
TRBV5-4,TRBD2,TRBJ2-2,CASREPGLAGVDTGELFF
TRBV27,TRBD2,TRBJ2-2,CASSFFGTSGTSGGELFF
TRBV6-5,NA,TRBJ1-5,CASSSGTLNQPQHF
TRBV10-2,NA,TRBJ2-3,CASRTGVTDTQYF
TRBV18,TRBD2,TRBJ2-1,CASSPKRDNEQFF
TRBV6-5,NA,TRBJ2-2,CASRLTDMAGELFF
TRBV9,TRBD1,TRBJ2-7,CASSVGGTGYHEQYF
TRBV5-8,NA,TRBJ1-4,CASGGLGELFF
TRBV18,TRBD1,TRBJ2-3,CASSPGTGTDTQYF
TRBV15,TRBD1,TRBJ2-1,CATSRTTGANEQFF
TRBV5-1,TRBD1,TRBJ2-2,CASSSGQANGELFF
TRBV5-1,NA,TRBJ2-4,CASSLAAGNIQYF
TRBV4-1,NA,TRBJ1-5,CASSQDGQGANQPQHF
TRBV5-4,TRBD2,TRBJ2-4,CASSLGGRLAAPKNIQYF
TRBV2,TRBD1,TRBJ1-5,CASTITGGNQPQHF
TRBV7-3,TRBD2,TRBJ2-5,CASSLLAGVAQYF
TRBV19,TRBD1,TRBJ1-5,CASRQGARQPQHF
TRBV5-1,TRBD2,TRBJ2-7,CASSSLAGGEQYF
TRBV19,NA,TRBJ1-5,CASSIEAVQHF
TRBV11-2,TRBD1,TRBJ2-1,CASSFADRGSYNEQFF
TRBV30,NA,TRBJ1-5,CAWSRRARGGSQPQHF
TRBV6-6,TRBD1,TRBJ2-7,CASSRTGYEQYF
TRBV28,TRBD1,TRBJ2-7,CASRSSTGGEQYF
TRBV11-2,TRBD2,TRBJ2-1,CASSLAGGGQFF
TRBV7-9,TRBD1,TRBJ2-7,CASIGQGGGEQYF
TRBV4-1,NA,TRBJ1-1,CASSQGRSDTEAFF
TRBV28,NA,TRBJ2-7,CASGAAGFYEQYF
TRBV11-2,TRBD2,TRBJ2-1,CASRQTGTSFYNEQFF
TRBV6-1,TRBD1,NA,CATSRDRTYEQYF
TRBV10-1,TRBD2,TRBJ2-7,CASSPSLSGTYEQYF
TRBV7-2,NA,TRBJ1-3,CASEGRSGNTIYF
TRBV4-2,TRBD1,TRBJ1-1,CASSQSGTGYDTEAFF
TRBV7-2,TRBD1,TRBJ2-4,CASSIGTDFLAKNIQYF